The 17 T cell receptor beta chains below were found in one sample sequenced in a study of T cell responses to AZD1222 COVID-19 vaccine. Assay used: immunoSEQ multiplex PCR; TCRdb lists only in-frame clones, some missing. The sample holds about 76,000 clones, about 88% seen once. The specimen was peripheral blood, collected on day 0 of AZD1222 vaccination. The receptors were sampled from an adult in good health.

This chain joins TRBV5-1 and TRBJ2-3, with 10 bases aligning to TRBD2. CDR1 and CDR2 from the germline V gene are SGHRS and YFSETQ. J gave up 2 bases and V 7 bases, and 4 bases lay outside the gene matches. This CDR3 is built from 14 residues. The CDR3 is CASRTSGLTDTQYF. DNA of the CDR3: TGCGCCAGCCGGACTAGCGGTCTCACAGATACGCAGTATTTT.

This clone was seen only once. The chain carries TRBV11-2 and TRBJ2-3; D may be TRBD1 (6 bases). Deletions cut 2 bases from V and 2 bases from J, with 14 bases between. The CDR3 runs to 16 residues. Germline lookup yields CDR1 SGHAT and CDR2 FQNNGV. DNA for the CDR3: TGTGCCAGCAGCTTATGGTCGAGGGGGAACACAGATACGCAGTATTTT. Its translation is CASSLWSRGNTDTQYF.

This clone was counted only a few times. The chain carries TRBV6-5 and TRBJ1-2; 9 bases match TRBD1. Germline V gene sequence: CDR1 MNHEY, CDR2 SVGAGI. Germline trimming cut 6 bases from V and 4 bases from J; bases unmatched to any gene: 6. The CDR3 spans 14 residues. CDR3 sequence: CASRPGQGGYGYTF. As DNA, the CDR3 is TGTGCCAGCAGGCCGGGACAGGGCGGCTATGGCTACACCTTC.

The CDR3 DNA reads as TGTGCCAGCAGTTACGGCGGGGCGTTTGTAGTCGAGACCCAGTACTTC. Protein sequence: CASSYGGAFVVETQYF. The chain combines TRBV6-5 with TRBJ2-5, with D possibly matching TRBD2 (6 bases). CDR1 and CDR2 from the germline V gene are MNHEY and SVGAGI. With 2 bases removed from V and 5 bases from J, the gap between germline ends came to 18 bases. This CDR3 region has 16 residues.

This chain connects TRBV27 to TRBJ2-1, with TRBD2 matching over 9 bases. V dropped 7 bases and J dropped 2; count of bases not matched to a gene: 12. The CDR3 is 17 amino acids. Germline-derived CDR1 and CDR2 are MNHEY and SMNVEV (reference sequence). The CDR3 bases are TGTGCCAGCACCACCTGGGGCGGGAGGGGGACCTACAATGAGCAGTTCTTC. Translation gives CASTTWGGRGTYNEQFF.

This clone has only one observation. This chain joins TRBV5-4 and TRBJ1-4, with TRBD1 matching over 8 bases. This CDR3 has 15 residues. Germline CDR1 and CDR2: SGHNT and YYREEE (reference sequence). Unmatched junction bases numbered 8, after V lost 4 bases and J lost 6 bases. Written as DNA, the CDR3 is TGTGCCAGCAGCCCCAGGGGGCCCAGCGATGAAAAACTGTTTTTT. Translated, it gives CASSPRGPSDEKLFF.

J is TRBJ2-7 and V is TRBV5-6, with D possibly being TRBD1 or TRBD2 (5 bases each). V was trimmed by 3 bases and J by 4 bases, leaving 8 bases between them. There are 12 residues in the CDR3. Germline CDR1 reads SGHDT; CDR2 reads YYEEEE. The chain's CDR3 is CASSWGPYEQYV. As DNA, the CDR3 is TGTGCCAGCAGCTGGGGACCATACGAGCAGTACGTC.

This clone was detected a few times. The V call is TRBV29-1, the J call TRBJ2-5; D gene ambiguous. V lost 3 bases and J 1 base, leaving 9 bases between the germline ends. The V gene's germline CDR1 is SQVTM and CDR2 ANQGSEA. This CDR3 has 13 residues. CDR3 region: CSVDFGSQETQYF. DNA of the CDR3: TGCAGCGTTGACTTTGGCTCCCAAGAGACCCAGTACTTC.

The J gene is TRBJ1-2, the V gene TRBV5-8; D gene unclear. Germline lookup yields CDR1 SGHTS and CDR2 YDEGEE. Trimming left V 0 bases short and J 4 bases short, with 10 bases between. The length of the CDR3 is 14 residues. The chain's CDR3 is CASSLGAPGYGYTF. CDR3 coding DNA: TGTGCCAGCAGCTTGGGGGCCCCGGGCTATGGCTACACCTTC. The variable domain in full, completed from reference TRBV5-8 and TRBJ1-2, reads EAGVTQSPTHLIKTRGQQATLRCSPISGHTSVYWYQQALGLGLQFLLWYDEGEERNRGNFPPRFSGRQFPNYSSELNVNALELEDSALYLCASSLGAPGYGYTFGSGTRLTVV.

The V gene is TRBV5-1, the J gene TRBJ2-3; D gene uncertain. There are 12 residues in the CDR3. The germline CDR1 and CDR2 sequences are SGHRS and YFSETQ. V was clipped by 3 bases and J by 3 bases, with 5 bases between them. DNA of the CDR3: TGCGCCAGCAGCTCTGAGACAGATACGCAGTATTTT. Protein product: CASSSETDTQYF. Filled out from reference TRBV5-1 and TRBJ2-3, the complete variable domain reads KAGVTQTPRYLIKTRGQQVTLSCSPISGHRSVSWYQQTPGQGLQFLFEYFSETQRNKGNFPGRFSGRQFSNSRSEMNVSTLELGDSALYLCASSSETDTQYFGPGTRLTVL.

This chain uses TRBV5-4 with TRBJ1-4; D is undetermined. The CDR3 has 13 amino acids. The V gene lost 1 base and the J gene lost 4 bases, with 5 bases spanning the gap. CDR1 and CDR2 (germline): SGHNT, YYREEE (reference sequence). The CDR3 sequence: CASSLQSNEKLFF. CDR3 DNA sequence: TGTGCCAGCAGCTTGCAAAGTAATGAAAAACTGTTTTTT. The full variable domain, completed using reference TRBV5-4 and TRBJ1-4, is ETGVTQSPTHLIKTRGQQVTLRCSSQSGHNTVSWYQQALGQGPQFIFQYYREEENGRGNFPPRFSGLQFPNYSSELNVNALELDDSALYLCASSLQSNEKLFFGSGTQLSVL.

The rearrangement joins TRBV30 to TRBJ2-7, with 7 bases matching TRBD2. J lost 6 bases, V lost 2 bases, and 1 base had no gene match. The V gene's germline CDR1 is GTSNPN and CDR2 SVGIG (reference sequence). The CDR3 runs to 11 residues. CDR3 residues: CAWSTGGEQYF. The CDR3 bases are TGTGCCTGGAGTACGGGAGGCGAGCAGTACTTC.

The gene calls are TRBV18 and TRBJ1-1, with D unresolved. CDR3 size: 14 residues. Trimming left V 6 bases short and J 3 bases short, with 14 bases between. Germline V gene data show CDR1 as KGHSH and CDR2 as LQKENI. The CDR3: CASSGTGGYTEAFF. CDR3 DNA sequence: TGTGCCAGCTCCGGCACGGGCGGGTACACTGAAGCTTTCTTT. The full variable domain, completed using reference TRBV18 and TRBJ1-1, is NAGVMQNPRHLVRRRGQEARLRCSPMKGHSHVYWYRQLPEEGLKFMVYLQKENIIDESGMPKERFSAEFPKEGPSILRIQQVVRGDSAAYFCASSGTGGYTEAFFGQGTRLTVV.

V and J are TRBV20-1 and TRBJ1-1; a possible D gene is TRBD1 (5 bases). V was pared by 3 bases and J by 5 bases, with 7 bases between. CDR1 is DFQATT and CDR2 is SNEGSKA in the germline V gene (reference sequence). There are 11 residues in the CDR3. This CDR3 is CSASGGTEAFF. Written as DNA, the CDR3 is TGCAGTGCTAGTGGGGGAACTGAAGCTTTCTTT.

CDR3 region: CASSSENGATNEKLFF. The DNA of the CDR3 is TGTGCCAGCAGCTCGGAGAACGGTGCTACTAATGAAAAACTGTTTTTT. The chain links TRBV7-9 to TRBJ1-4; unclear D gene. Germline CDR1 and CDR2: SEHNR and FQNEAQ (reference sequence). This CDR3 is 16 amino acids long. The germline V and J ends were trimmed by 4 bases and 2 bases, with 14 bases remaining between them.

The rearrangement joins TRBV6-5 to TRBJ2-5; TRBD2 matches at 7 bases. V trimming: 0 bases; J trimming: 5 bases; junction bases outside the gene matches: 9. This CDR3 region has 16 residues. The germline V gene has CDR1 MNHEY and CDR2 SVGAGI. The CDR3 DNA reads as TGTGCCAGCAGTTACTCGACTAGCCTGAGATCGGAGACCCAGTACTTC. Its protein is CASSYSTSLRSETQYF.

CDR3 nucleotides: TGTGCCAGCACTACTTCAGGCGGGGAGCTGTTTTTT. Protein: CASTTSGGELFF. The V and J genes are TRBV6-5 and TRBJ2-2; no reliable D call. The CDR3 sequence is 12 residues long. Trimming took off 7 bases at V and 7 bases at J, with 10 bases between the two ends. Germline V CDR1 and CDR2: MNHEY, SVGAGI.